This T cell receptor (beta chain) was identified during a study of T cells after yellow fever vaccination (dated by TCRdb to about 2019). Regarding the complete study: Libraries from fractions with low cell numbers were prepared with the SMART-Seq v4 Ultra Low Input RNA kit. The cohort comprised two healthy male donors, one aged 18 to 30 and one aged 30 to 40 years. To follow T-cell clones before and after both primary and booster YFV17D yellow fever vaccination, bulk TCR alpha and beta repertoires underwent longitudinal sequencing. Blood was collected at multiple timepoints before and after primary and secondary immunization, and bulk PBMC replicates and cell subsets were isolated. Paper-wide results and their limitations: The study included only two donors, which limits how far the findings can be generalized. A small fraction of clonotypes showed up in both the CD4 and CD8 compartments, probably as a result of convergent recombination. FACS-sorted repertoires could contain abundant contaminating clonotypes from the bulk population, so computational filtering was required. The secondary T-cell response was weaker than the primary response but faster, peaking on day 5 instead of day 15. Most clones expanded after primary vaccination were re-detected after the booster (around 96% of CD4 and 80% to 90% of CD8), suggesting broad memory maintenance.

This specimen's treatment or condition label, interpreted: live attenuated yellow fever vaccine strain. A standard Ficoll-Paque protocol was used to isolate PBMCs from peripheral blood. Dynabeads CD4 and CD8 positive selection kits were used to isolate CD4 and CD8 T-cell fractions. TriZol was used to extract RNA from bulk PBMCs, from CD4 and CD8 fractions, and from dextramer-positive and dextramer-negative fractions. This clonotype turned up a few times. Its recognized antigen is unknown. It has no much larger one-base neighbor in the sample; base qualities were not kept. Sequencing took place on an Illumina NovaSeq 6000. TCR cDNA was synthesized by 5'RACE template switching, which introduced a universal primer site and unique molecular identifiers. Priming for cDNA synthesis came from both the TCR alpha and TCR beta constant segments. Libraries were amplified in two PCR steps, with sample barcodes and sequencing adapters added in the second step. Libraries were sequenced on Illumina HiSeq 2500 (2x100 bp) or NovaSeq (2x150 bp). Under the source paper's analysis protocol: Reads were demultiplexed and collapsed into UMI consensus sequences with MIGEC, and V(D)J alignment was performed with MiXCR. Using edgeR on replicate PBMC samples, clonotypes were called vaccine-responding if FDR was below 0.01 and the log2 fold change was above 5 up to day 15. CD4 or CD8 identity was assigned to each bulk clonotype according to whether the clonotype was present at higher abundance in the sequenced CD4 repertoire or the sequenced CD8 repertoire. TCRdb ran its own pipeline on the public reads, namely fastp trimming at Q25 and MiXCR clone calling, and kept in-frame beta chains. CDR3 protein duplicates are merged, each entry listing the most common genes and DNA. The V and J calls were determined by TCRdb, not by the authors. In all, the sample holds about 170,000 distinct CDR3 sequences, and 9.5% to 11% of those were seen once. The ten largest clones take up approximately 34% of the sample.

The starting material was CD8+ T cells sorted from PBMCs, obtained 15 days after the yellow fever booster vaccination. This clonotype originated in a man aged 18 to 30 who received the YFV17D yellow fever vaccine.

CDR3 reads: CASSAYPGGGLRTSTDTQYF. The DNA sequence reads TGTGCCAGCAGCGCCTACCCGGGAGGGGGACTCAGGACGAGCACAGATACGCAGTATTTT. The chain is made from TRBV7-7 and TRBJ2-3; 8 central bases correspond to TRBD2. The junction shows trimming of 5 bases on V and 0 bases on J, and the gene matches do not reach 19 bases of it. From cysteine to phenylalanine, the CDR3 is 20 amino acids long. Only the CDR3 part of the read is kept: 60 bases, read in frame from the first base. CDR1 SSHAT and CDR2 FNYEAQ were looked up in the germline V gene (reference sequence).